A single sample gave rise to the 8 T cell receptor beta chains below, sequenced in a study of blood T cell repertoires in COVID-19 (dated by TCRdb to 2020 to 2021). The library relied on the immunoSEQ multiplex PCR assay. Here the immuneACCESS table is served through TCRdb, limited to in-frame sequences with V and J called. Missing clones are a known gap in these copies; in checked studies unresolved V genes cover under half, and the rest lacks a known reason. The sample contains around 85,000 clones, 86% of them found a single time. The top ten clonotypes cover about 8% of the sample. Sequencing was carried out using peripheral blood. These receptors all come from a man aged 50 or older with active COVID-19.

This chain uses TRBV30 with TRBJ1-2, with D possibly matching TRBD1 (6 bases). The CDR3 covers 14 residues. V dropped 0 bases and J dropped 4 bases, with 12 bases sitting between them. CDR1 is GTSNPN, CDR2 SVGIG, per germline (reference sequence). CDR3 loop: CAWSVGGQIYGYTF. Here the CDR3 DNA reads TGTGCCTGGAGTGTAGGTGGACAGATCTATGGCTACACCTTC.

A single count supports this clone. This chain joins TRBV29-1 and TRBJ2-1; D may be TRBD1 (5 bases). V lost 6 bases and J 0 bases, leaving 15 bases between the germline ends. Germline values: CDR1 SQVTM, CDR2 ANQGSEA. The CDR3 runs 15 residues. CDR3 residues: CSVLRQFSSYNEQFF. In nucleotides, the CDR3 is TGCAGCGTGCTACGACAGTTTAGCTCCTACAATGAGCAGTTCTTC.

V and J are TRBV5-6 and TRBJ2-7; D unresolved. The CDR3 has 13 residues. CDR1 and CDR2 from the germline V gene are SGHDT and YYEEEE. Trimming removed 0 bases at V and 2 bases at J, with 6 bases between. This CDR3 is CASSLGVAYEQYF. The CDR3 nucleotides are TGTGCCAGCAGCTTGGGCGTTGCCTACGAGCAGTACTTC.

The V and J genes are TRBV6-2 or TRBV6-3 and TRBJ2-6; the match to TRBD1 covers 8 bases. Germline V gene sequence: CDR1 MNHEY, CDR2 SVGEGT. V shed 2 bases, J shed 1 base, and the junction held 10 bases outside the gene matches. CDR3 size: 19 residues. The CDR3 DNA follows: TGTGCCAGCAGTTACGGTCCCAGGGGGCTGGGGTCTGGGGCCAACGTCCTGACTTTC. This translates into CASSYGPRGLGSGANVLTF.

The CDR3 sequence is CASSQDGYGGTEAFF. The CDR3 DNA is TGCGCCAGCAGCCAAGACGGTTACGGGGGAACTGAAGCTTTCTTT. The chain combines TRBV4-3 with TRBJ1-1; D perhaps matches TRBD1 (5 bases). Trimming took off 0 bases at V and 5 bases at J, with 13 bases between the two ends. Germline V lookup: CDR1 LGHNA, CDR2 YSLEER. The CDR3 is made up of 15 amino acids.

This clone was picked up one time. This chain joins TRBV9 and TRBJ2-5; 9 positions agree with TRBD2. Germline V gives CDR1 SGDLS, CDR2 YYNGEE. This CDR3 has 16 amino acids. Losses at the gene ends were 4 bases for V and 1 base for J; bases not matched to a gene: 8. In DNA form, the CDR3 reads TGTGCCAGCAGCCCGGGACTAGCCCGAGGCCAAGAGACCCAGTACTTC. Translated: CASSPGLARGQETQYF.

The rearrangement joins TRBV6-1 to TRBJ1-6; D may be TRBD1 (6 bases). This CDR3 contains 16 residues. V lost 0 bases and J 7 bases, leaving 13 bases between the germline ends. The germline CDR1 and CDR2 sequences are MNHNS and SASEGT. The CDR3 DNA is TGTGCCAGCAGTGAAGCGCTTCGACAGGCCAATTCACCCCTCCACTTT. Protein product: CASSEALRQANSPLHF.

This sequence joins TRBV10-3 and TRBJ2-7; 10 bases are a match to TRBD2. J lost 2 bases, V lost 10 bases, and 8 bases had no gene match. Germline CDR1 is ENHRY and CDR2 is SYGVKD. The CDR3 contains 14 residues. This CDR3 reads CATATGTSAYEQYF. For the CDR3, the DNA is TGTGCCACGGCAACGGGGACTAGCGCCTACGAGCAGTACTTC.